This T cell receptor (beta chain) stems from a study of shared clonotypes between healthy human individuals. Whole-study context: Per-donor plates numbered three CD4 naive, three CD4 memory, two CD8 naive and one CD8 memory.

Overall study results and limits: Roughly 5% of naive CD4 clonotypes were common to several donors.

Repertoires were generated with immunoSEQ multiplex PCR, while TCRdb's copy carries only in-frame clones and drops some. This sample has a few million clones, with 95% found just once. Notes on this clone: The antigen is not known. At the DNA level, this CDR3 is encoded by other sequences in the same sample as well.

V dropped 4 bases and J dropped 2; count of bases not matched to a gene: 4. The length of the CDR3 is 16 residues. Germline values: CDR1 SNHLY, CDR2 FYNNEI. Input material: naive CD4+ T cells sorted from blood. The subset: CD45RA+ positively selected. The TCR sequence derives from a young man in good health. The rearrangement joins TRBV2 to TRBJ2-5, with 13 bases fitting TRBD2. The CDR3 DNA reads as TGTGCCAGCAGTGGACTAGCGGGGGGTCCGCAAGAGACCCAGTACTTC. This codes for CASSGLAGGPQETQYF. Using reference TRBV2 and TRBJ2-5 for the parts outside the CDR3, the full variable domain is EPEVTQTPSHQVTQMGQEVILRCVPISNHLYFYWYRQILGQKVEFLVSFYNNEISEKSEIFDDQFSVERPDGSNFTLKIRSTKLEDSAMYFCASSGLAGGPQETQYFGPGTRLLVL.